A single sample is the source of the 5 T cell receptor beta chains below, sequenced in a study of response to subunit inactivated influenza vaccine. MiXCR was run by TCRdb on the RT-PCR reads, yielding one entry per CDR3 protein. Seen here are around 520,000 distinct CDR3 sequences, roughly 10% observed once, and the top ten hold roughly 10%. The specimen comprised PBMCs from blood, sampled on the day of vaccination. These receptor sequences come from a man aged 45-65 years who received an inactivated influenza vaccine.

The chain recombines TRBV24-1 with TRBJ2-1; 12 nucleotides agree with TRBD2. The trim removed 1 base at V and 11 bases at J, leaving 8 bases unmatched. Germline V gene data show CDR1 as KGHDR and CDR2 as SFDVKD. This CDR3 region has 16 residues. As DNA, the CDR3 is TGTGCCACCAGTGATTTTGCCGATCTAGCGGGAGGGCAGCAGTTCTTC. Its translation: CATSDFADLAGGQQFF.

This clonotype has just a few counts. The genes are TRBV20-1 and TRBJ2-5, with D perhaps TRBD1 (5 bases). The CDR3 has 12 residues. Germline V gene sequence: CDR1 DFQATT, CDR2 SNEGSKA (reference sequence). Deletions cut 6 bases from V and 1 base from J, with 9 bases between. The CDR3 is CSARTLQETQYF. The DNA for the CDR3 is TGCAGTGCCCGGACACTCCAAGAGACCCAGTACTTC.

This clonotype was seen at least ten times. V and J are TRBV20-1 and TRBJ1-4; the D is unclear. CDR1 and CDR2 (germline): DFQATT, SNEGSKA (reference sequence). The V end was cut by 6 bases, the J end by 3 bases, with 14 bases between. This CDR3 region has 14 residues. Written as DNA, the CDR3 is TGCAGTGCGCGAGGTTACCCGGCTAATGAAAAACTGTTTTTT. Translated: CSARGYPANEKLFF.

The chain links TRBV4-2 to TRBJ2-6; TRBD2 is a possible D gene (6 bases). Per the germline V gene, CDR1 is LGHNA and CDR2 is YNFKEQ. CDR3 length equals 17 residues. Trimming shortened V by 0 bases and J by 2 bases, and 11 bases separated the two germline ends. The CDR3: CASSQDPPGAGANVLTF. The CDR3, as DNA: TGTGCCAGCAGCCAAGATCCCCCGGGAGCTGGGGCCAACGTCCTGACTTTC.

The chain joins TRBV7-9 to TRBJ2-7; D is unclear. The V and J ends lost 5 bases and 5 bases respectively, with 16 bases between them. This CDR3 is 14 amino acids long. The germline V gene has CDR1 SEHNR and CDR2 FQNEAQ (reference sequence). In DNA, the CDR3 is TGTGCCAGCAGCCCCTGGGGTTCGATCAACGAGCAGTACTTC. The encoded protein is CASSPWGSINEQYF. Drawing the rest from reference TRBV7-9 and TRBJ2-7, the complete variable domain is DTGVSQNPRHKITKRGQNVTFRCDPISEHNRLYWYRQTLGQGPEFLTYFQNEAQLEKSRLLSDRFSAERPKGSFSTLEIQRTEQGDSAMYLCASSPWGSINEQYFGPGTRLTVT.